This T cell receptor beta chain originates from a study of blood T cell repertoires in COVID-19. Across the whole study: COVID-19 samples from acute and convalescent phases originated in the United States, Italy and Spain. Nucleic acid was either cDNA or gDNA, and it came from T cells, B-cell-depleted T cells, or PBMCs.

Seattle participants joined during active infection and were tracked over time. The CDR3 loop spans 12 amino acids. Trimming took 2 bases from V and 6 from J, leaving 8 bases between them. CDR1 is GTSNPN, CDR2 SVGIG, per germline (reference sequence). As processed by the authors: Amplification from reference gene primers served as the basis for estimated nucleated cell counts. The repertoire was sequenced with immunoSEQ multiplex PCR; TCRdb's copy has only in-frame clones and lacks some. Clone size and the V and J calls come from that table; the DNA yielded D and trimming. The data contain tens of thousands of clones, about 81% of them singletons.

The origin of this receptor is a woman aged 80 or over with COVID-19, enrolled during active disease. This chain uses TRBV30 with TRBJ2-1; perhaps TRBD2 as D (5 bases). The sample was peripheral blood. In nucleotides, the CDR3 is TGTGCCTGGAGTCTTACTAGCAATGAGCAGTTCTTC. It yields the protein CAWSLTSNEQFF.